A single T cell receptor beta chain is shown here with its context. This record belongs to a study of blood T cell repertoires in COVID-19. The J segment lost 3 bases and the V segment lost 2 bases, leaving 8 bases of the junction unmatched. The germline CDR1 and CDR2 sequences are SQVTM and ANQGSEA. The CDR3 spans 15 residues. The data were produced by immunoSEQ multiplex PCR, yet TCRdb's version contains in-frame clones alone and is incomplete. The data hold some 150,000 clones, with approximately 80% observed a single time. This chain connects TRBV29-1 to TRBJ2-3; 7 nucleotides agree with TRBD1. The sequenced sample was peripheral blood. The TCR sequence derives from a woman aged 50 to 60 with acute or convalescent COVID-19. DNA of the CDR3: TGCAGCGTTGAACGGTCCAGGGGGATGACAGATACGCAGTATTTT. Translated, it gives CSVERSRGMTDTQYF.